These T cell receptor beta chains were read from a single sample in a study. Using its own MiXCR run on the RT-PCR reads, TCRdb lists one record per CDR3 protein. The table lists more than 550,000 distinct CDR3 sequences, over 12% of them singletons. The specimen was memory CD4+ T cells from blood. The source is a female donor in good health, serving as a healthy control. Both conserved end residues are part of each CDR3. D genes are given only for firm matches. A row's size may be missing; if present it is once, few, many or a size class.

-	TRBV7-2	few	TRBJ2-5	CASSLAYRETQYF	TGTGCCAGCAGCTTAGCCTACCGAGAGACCCAGTACTTC
-	TRBV30	few	TRBJ1-1	CALKKNTEAFF	TGTGCCTTGAAAAAGAACACTGAAGCTTTCTTT
TRBD1	TRBV27	-	TRBJ1-6	CASSLLGTGGSPLHF	TGTGCCAGCAGTTTATTAGGGACAGGCGGGTCACCCCTCCACTTT
TRBD2	TRBV4-2	-	TRBJ2-1	CASSHPSGEPYNEQFF	TGTGCCAGCAGCCATCCGAGCGGGGAACCCTACAATGAGCAGTTCTTC
TRBD1	TRBV6-2/TRBV6-3	many	TRBJ2-7	CASTPRTGGSYEQYF	TGTGCCAGCACCCCCCGGACAGGGGGCTCCTACGAGCAGTACTTC
-	TRBV5-5	-	TRBJ2-7	CASSLGPDPYEQYF	TGTGCCAGCAGCTTGGGACCTGATCCCTACGAGCAGTACTTC
TRBD1	TRBV6-1	-	TRBJ2-7	CASSYGQGSSYEQYF	TGTGCCAGCAGTTATGGACAGGGGAGCTCCTACGAGCAGTACTTC
-	TRBV7-2	many	TRBJ2-3	CASSADPIDTQYF	TGTGCCAGCAGCGCCGACCCGATAGATACGCAGTATTTT
TRBD1	TRBV6-5	-	TRBJ1-2	CASSLGQGSSYGYTF	TGTGCCAGCAGTTTGGGACAGGGATCGAGCTATGGCTACACCTTC
-	TRBV7-8	few	TRBJ1-3	CASSFGTSSGNTIYF	TGTGCCAGCAGCTTCGGGACCTCCTCTGGAAACACCATATATTTT
TRBD1	TRBV5-1	few	TRBJ2-7	CASSPLGTGDHEQYF	TGCGCCAGCAGCCCGTTGGGGACAGGGGACCACGAGCAGTACTTC
-	TRBV6-5	many	TRBJ2-2	CASSYSGGSVSGELFF	TGTGCCAGCAGTTACTCGGGCGGCAGCGTATCCGGGGAGCTGTTTTTT
-	TRBV5-8	-	TRBJ2-5	CASSSLAGEETQYF	TGTGCCAGCAGCTCTTTAGCAGGTGAAGAGACCCAGTACTTC
TRBD2	TRBV6-5	many	TRBJ2-3	CATQRDPTDTQYF	TGTGCAACGCAGCGGGATCCCACAGATACGCAGTATTTT
-	TRBV6-1	-	TRBJ2-1	CASSENAGNYYNEQFF	TGTGCCAGCAGTGAAAATGCGGGTAATTACTACAATGAGCAGTTCTTC
-	TRBV29-1	many	TRBJ2-5	CSVDSLGRETQYF	TGCAGCGTTGACAGTCTAGGGCGAGAGACCCAGTACTTC
-	TRBV7-2	many	TRBJ2-1	CASSPSLAYNEQFF	TGTGCCAGCAGCCCTAGCCTGGCCTACAATGAGCAGTTCTTC
-	TRBV7-2	few	TRBJ2-3	CASSQGIGADTQYF	TGTGCCAGCAGTCAGGGCATTGGGGCAGATACGCAGTATTTT
-	TRBV6-5	-	TRBJ2-7	CASSPTGRAGAYEQYF	TGTGCCAGCAGCCCTACCGGCCGAGCCGGGGCCTACGAGCAGTACTTC
-	TRBV7-2	-	TRBJ2-1	CASSRRSAGTAYNEQFF	TGTGCCAGCAGTCGGAGATCGGCGGGGACGGCCTACAATGAGCAGTTCTTC